The TCR beta chain under discussion was sequenced for a study of graft-versus-host responses after intestinal transplantation. Study in general: Tacrolimus and steroids were given for 2 to 3 years to all recipients after anti-thymocyte globulin induction.

General study findings and limits: GvH clones surfaced in recipient marrow, some emerging earlier in ileum or blood.

Some clones are missing from TCRdb's copy, which holds only in-frame ones; the method was immunoSEQ multiplex PCR. The data contain about 20,000 clones, less than 60% of them singletons. CFSE-labeled responder cells (about 200,000) were plated with about 200,000 irradiated, violet-dye-labeled stimulator cells. At the end of the reaction, proliferating CFSE-low CD3+CD4+ and CD3+CD8+ responders were sorted. The specimen comprised alloreactive CD4+ T cells from a mixed lymphocyte reaction culture, sampled before intestinal transplant. Subset here: CFSE-low proliferating T cells sorted from approximately 6-day pre-transplant mixed lymphocyte reaction (GvH or HvG direction). This sequence originates from a human patient who received an intestinal transplant.

The CDR3 reads CASSWQMNTEAFF. Here the CDR3 DNA reads TGTGCCAGCAGTTGGCAGATGAACACTGAAGCTTTCTTT. The rearrangement uses TRBV27 and TRBJ1-1; D call uncertain. The CDR3 contains 13 residues. Deletions cut 4 bases from V and 0 bases from J, with 6 bases between. Germline V CDR1 and CDR2: MNHEY, SMNVEV (reference sequence).